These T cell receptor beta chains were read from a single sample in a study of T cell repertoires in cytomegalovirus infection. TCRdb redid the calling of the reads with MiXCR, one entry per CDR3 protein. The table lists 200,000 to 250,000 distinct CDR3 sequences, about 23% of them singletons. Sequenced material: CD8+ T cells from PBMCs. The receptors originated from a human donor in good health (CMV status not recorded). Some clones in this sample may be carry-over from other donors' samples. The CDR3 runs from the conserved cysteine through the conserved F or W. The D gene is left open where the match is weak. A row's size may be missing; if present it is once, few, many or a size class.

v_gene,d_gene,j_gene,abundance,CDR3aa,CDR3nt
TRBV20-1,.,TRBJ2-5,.,CSARDWEETQYF,TGCAGTGCAAGGGACTGGGAAGAGACCCAGTACTTC
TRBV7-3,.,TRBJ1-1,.,CASSLNGGSEAFF,TGTGCCAGCAGCTTAAATGGAGGGAGTGAAGCTTTCTTT
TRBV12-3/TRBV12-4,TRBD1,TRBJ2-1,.,CASSRSQGETEQFF,TGTGCCAGCAGTAGATCACAGGGGGAGACTGAGCAGTTCTTC
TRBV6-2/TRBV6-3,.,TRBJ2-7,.,CASSYSGISEQYF,TGTGCCAGCAGTTATTCAGGGATCTCCGAGCAGTACTTC
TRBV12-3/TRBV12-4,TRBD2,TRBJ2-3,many,CASSGLAGGPGTDTQYF,TGTGCCAGCAGTGGACTAGCGGGGGGGCCAGGCACAGATACGCAGTATTTT
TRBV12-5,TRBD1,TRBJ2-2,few,CASGLNSWTGPGELFF,TGTGCTAGTGGTTTGAATTCCTGGACAGGGCCCGGGGAGCTGTTTTTT
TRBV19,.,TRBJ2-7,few,CASQDSLYEQYF,TGTGCCAGCCAAGACAGCCTCTACGAGCAGTACTTC
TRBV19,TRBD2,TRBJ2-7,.,CATTGTSDGEQYF,TGTGCCACCACAGGGACTAGCGACGGCGAGCAGTACTTC
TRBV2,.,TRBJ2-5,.,CASSPLPGQKETQYF,TGTGCCAGCAGTCCTCTACCGGGCCAGAAAGAGACCCAGTACTTC
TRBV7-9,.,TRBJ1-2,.,CASSHGAPYGYTF,TGTGCCAGCAGCCACGGGGCGCCCTATGGCTACACCTTC